This T cell receptor beta chain was captured in a study of cytomegalovirus exposure and HLA in healthy donors. Findings of the study overall: Per a prior analysis, the majority of TCR beta V segments were productive roughly 87% or roughly 30% of the time. In a later analysis, CMV-associated beta chains were mostly HLA-associated, it appeared.

As regards this clone: Its antigen remains unidentified.

Vbeta (60) and Jbeta (13) primers were used in the PCR. Data came from immunoSEQ multiplex PCR; TCRdb stores just in-frame clones and leaves some out. The sample lists roughly 150,000 clones, 85% occurring once. What was sequenced was PBMCs. This TCR was sampled from a boy between 2 and 10 years old in good health and CMV-seronegative.

The CDR3 loop is CASSLVSSGFSYNEQFF. CDR3 bases: TGCGCCAGCAGCTTGGTGTCTAGCGGGTTCTCCTACAATGAGCAGTTCTTC. The rearrangement uses TRBV5-1 and TRBJ2-1; 8 bases map to TRBD2. Looked up from germline, CDR1 is SGHRS and CDR2 is YFSETQ. The CDR3 is 17 amino acids. J was trimmed by 0 bases and V by 0 bases; bases with no gene match: 5.